This T cell receptor beta chain was identified during a study of blood T cells in healthy people across ages. Across the whole study: Per two T cells, template switching captured roughly one barcoded beta molecule.

This CDR3 is 13 amino acids long. V lost 8 bases to trimming and J lost 5 bases, with 13 bases between them. The germline gives CDR1 MGHDK, CDR2 SYGVNS. Each sample yielded at least 6.5 million isolated PBMCs. Sample-barcoded 5' priming and a J-beta primer mix drove a second PCR of roughly 6 to 12 cycles. Via MiXCR, TCRdb re-called the 5' RACE reads, giving one row per CDR3 protein. Of 700,000 to 950,000 distinct CDR3 sequences in the sample, approximately 39% were seen once. The rearrangement joins TRBV25-1 to TRBJ2-1, with a possible D match to TRBD1 (6 bases). Material for sequencing was blood. The receptor's source is a woman in her sixties in good health. DNA of the CDR3: TGTGCCAGCGGAAACAGGGTTGACAATGAGCAGTTCTTC. Encoded protein: CASGNRVDNEQFF.